Listed below are T cell receptor beta chains from one sample, sequenced in a study of CD8+ T cells in alopecia areata. Profiling relied on immunoSEQ multiplex PCR, and the TCRdb table lists in-frame clones only, not all of them. Of over 150,000 clones listed, about three fifths are singletons. Sequencing was performed on CD4+ T cells sorted from blood, taken at week 24, from a patient treated with tofacitinib. The receptors were sampled from a human donor with alopecia areata. CDR3s include the opening cysteine and the closing phenylalanine or tryptophan. Each record gives: J gene, V gene, clone size, D gene, CDR3 DNA, CDR3 protein. The D gene is left open where the match is weak. For some rows the clone size is stated as once, few or many, or as a class when expanded; others skip it.

>TRBJ2-5|TRBV18|-|TRBD2
TGTGCCAGCTCACCAGAGACTAGCGGGGGGAATCAAGAGACCCAGTACTTC
CASSPETSGGNQETQYF
>TRBJ2-7|TRBV27|few|TRBD1
TGTGCCAGCAGTTTATTCCAGGGGGCGGTATACGAGCAGTACTTC
CASSLFQGAVYEQYF
>TRBJ1-5|TRBV30|few|-
TGTGCCTGGAGTGGAGGAGCCAATCAGCCCCAGCATTTT
CAWSGGANQPQHF
>TRBJ2-1|TRBV27|few|-
TGTGCCAGCAGTGAAAGAGGGGTTAATGAGCAGTTCTTC
CASSERGVNEQFF
>TRBJ2-1|TRBV30|-|-
TGTGCCTGGAGCCTTTTGGGCAATGAGCAGTTCTTC
CAWSLLGNEQFF
>TRBJ2-1|TRBV5-6|-|-
TGTGCCAGCAGCTCGGAGGGACGGATAATTGACAATGAGCAGTTCTTC
CASSSEGRIIDNEQFF
>TRBJ2-7|TRBV6-5|-|-
TGTGCCAGCAGTTACCCCCAGGGGAGACAGTACTTC
CASSYPQGRQYF
>TRBJ2-3|TRBV5-1|-|TRBD2
TGCGCCAGCAGCTTGGCTAGCGGGCTCACAGATACGCAGTATTTT
CASSLASGLTDTQYF
>TRBJ2-7|TRBV4-1|many|TRBD2
TGCGCCAGCAGCCGCGGGGGGGTACTCGAGCAGTACTTC
CASSRGGVLEQYF
>TRBJ1-4|TRBV5-1|-|-
TGCGCCAGCAGCTTAGTAGGGGACCCTACCAATGAAAAACTGTTTTTT
CASSLVGDPTNEKLFF
>TRBJ1-2|TRBV7-9|-|-
TGTGCCAGCAGCTCAGTGCGAGTGGGCTACACCTTC
CASSSVRVGYTF
>TRBJ2-7|TRBV7-2|-|TRBD2
TGTGCCAGCAGCCCCCAGCGGGAGGCCTACGAGCAGTACTTC
CASSPQREAYEQYF
>TRBJ1-2|TRBV10-3|-|-
TGTGCCATCAGTAGGGGGGGTGACTATGGCTACACCTTC
CAISRGGDYGYTF
>TRBJ1-1|TRBV6-6|few|-
TGTGCCAGCCGGTTGAACACTGAAGCTTTCTTT
CASRLNTEAFF
>TRBJ2-3|TRBV18|-|TRBD2
TGTGCCAGCTCACGCTCCGGGACTAGCGGGGGCACAGATACGCAGTATTTT
CASSRSGTSGGTDTQYF
>TRBJ1-5|TRBV30|few|-
TGTGCCTGGAGTACACAGGGTAACCAGCCCCAGCATTTT
CAWSTQGNQPQHF
>TRBJ2-1|TRBV14|once|-
TGTGCCAGCAGCCATCCCGGGGGCACCGGCCGTATGTATGAGCAGTTCTTC
CASSHPGGTGRMYEQFF
>TRBJ1-2|TRBV6-5|-|-
TGTGCCAGCAGAGCGACAGCCGCCTATGGCTACACCTTC
CASRATAAYGYTF
>TRBJ2-7|TRBV5-1|few|-
TGCGCCAGCAGCTTGGTAGCGGGACAGGCCTCCTACGAGCAGTACTTC
CASSLVAGQASYEQYF
>TRBJ2-5|TRBV11-2|-|-
TGTGCCAGCAGCTTAAACGTTGTGGAGACCCAGTACTTC
CASSLNVVETQYF
>TRBJ1-1|TRBV2|once|-
TGTGCCATCCGACAGGATCATACTGAAGCTTTCTTT
CAIRQDHTEAFF
>TRBJ2-7|TRBV30|-|TRBD2
TGTGCCTGGAACGTTAAGGCGGGGGACGAGCAGTACTTC
CAWNVKAGDEQYF
>TRBJ1-1|TRBV29-1|-|-
TGCAGCGTTACCGGACAGCAGAACACTGAAGCTTTCTTT
CSVTGQQNTEAFF
>TRBJ2-2|TRBV29-1|-|-
TGCAGCGTCCGAACAGGGACGAACACCGGGGAGCTGTTTTTT
CSVRTGTNTGELFF
>TRBJ2-1|TRBV5-4|-|TRBD2
TGTGCCAGCAGCTTGAGCGCGGGAGACAATGAGCAGTTCTTC
CASSLSAGDNEQFF
>TRBJ2-3|TRBV5-1|-|-
TGCGCCAGCAGCTTGGGACGCACAGATACGCAGTATTTT
CASSLGRTDTQYF
>TRBJ1-5|TRBV15|-|-
TGTGCCACCAGCAGAGATTCGGGAGGGGTGTTCAATCAGCCCCAGCATTTT
CATSRDSGGVFNQPQHF
>TRBJ1-1|TRBV6-5|-|-
TGTGCCAGCAGTTACAGGGGAGGGGACACTGAAGCTTTCTTT
CASSYRGGDTEAFF
>TRBJ2-5|TRBV23-1|-|TRBD1
TGCGCCAGCAGTCAACCCGGGACAGGGTGTGGGGAGACCCAGTACTTC
CASSQPGTGCGETQYF